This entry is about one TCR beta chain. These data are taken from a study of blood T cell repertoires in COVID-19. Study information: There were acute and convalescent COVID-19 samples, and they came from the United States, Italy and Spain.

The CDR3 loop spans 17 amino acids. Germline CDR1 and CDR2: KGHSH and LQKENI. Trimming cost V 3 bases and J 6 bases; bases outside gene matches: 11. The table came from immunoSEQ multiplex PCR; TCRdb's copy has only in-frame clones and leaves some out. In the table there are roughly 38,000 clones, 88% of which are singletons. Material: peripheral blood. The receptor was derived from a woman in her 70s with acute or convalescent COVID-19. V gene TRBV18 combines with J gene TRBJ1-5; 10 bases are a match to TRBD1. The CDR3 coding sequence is TGTGCCAGCTCACCCGGTTGGATTGACAGGGGGCTTCAGCCCCAGCATTTT. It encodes CASSPGWIDRGLQPQHF.